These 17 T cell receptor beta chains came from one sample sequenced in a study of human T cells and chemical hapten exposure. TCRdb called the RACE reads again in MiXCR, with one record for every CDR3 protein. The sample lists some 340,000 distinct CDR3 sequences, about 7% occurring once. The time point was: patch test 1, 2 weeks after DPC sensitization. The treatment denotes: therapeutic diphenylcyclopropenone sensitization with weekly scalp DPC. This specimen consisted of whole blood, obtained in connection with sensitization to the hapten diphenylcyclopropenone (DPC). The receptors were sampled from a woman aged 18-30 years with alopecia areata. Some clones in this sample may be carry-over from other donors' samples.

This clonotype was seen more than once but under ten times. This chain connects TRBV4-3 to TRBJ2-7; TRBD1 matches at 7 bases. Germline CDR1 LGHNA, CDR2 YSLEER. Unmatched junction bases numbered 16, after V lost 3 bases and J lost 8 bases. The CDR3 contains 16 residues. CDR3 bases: TGCGCCAGCAGCCAGCGCTTGGACAGGCTACTGGGGCAGCAGTACTTC. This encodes CASSQRLDRLLGQQYF.

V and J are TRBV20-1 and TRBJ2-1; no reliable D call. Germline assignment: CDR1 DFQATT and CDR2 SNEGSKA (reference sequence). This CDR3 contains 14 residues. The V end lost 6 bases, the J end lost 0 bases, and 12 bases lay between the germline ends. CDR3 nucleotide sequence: TGCAGTGCCATCCAGGTTCCCTCCTACAATGAGCAGTTCTTC. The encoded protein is CSAIQVPSYNEQFF.

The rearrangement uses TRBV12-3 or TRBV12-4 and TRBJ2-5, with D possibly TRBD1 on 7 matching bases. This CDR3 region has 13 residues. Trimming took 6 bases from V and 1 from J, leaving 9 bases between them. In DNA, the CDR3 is TGTGCCAGCAGGCGGGACAGCCAAGAGACCCAGTACTTC. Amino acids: CASRRDSQETQYF.

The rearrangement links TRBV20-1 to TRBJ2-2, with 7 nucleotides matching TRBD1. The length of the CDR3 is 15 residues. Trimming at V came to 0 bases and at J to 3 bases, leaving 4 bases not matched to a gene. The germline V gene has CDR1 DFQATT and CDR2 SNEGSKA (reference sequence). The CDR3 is CSARDRDRYTGELFF. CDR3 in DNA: TGCAGTGCTAGAGACCGGGACAGATACACCGGGGAGCTGTTTTTT.

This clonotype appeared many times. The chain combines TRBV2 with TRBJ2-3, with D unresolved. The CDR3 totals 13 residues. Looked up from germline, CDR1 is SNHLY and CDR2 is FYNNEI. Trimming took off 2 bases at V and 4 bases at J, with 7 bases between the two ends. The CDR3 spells CASSESLPDTQYF. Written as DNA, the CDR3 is TGTGCCAGCAGTGAATCCCTTCCAGATACGCAGTATTTT.

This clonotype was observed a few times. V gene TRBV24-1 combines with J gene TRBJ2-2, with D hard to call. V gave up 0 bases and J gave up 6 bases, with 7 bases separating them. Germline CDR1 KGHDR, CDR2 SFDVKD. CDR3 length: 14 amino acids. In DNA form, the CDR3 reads TGTGCCACCAGTGATTTGGGCGGATCCGGGGAGCTGTTTTTT. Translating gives CATSDLGGSGELFF.

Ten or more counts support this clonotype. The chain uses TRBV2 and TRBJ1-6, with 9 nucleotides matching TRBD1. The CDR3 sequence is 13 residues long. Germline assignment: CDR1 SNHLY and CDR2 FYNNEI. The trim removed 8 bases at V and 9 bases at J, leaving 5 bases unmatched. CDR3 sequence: CASRDRATSPLHF. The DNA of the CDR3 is TGTGCCAGCCGGGACAGGGCTACTTCACCCCTCCACTTT.

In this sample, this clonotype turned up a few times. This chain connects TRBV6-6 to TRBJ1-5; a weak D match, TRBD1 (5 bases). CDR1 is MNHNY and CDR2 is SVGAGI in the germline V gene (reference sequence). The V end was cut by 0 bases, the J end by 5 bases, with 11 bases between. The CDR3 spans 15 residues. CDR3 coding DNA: TGTGCCAGCAGTTACTCGGCAGGGTTGGATCAGCCCCAGCATTTT. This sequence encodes CASSYSAGLDQPQHF.

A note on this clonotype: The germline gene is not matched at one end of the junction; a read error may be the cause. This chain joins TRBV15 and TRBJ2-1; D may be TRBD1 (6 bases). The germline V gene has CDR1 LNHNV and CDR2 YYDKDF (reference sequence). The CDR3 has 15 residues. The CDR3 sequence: CSTSREGEESNEQFF. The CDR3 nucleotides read TGTTCCACCAGCAGAGAGGGGGAAGAGTCCAATGAGCAGTTCTTC.

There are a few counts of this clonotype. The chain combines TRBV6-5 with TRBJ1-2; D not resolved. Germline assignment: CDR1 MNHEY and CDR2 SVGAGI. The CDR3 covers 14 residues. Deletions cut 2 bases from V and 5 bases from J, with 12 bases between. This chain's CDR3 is CASSYRAGRYGYTF. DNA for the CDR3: TGTGCCAGCAGTTACCGGGCAGGCCGGTATGGCTACACCTTC.

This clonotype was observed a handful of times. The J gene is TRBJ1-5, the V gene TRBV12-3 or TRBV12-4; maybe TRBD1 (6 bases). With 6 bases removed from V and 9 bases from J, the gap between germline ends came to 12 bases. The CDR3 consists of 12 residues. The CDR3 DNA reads TGTGCCAGCAGCCAGGGGCTTTGGCCCCAGCATTTT. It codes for CASSQGLWPQHF.

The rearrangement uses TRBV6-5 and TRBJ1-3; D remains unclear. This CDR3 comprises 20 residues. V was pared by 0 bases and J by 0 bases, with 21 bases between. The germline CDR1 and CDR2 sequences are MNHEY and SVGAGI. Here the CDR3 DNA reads TGTGCCAGCAGTTACTCGCTCTACTCCGACCGGGCGCCCTCTGGAAACACCATATATTTT. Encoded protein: CASSYSLYSDRAPSGNTIYF.

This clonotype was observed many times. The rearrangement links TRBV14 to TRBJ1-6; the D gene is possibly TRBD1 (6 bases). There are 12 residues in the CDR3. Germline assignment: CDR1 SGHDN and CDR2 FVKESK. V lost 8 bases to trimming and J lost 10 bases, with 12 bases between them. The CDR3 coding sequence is TGTGCCAGCTCGACAGGAAGATCACCCCTCCACTTT. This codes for CASSTGRSPLHF.

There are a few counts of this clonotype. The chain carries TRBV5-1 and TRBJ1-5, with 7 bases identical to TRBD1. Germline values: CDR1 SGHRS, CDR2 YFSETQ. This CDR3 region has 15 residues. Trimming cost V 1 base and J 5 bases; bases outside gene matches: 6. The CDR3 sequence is CASSLRGGNDQPQHF. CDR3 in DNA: TGCGCCAGCAGCTTGAGAGGGGGCAACGATCAGCCCCAGCATTTT.

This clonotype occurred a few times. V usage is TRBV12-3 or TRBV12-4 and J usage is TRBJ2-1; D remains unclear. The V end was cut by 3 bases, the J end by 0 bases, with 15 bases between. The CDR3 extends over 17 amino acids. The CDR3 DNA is TGTGCCAGCAGTTTTTTAGGTATGTCGAGCTCCTACAATGAGCAGTTCTTC. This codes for CASSFLGMSSSYNEQFF.

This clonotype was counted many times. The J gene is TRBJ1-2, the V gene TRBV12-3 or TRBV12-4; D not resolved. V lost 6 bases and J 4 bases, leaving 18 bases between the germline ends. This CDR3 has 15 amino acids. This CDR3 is CASSSLADLGYGYTF. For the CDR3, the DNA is TGTGCCAGCAGCTCATTGGCGGACCTGGGCTATGGCTACACCTTC.

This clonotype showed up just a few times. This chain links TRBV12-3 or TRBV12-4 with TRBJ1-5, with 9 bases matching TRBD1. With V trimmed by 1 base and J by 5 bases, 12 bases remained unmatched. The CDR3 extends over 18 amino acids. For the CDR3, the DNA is TGTGCCAGCAGTTTAGTTGTCTTGATGGGACAGGGTGATCAGCCCCAGCATTTT. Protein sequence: CASSLVVLMGQGDQPQHF.